This TCR beta chain was recovered during a study of regulatory T cells in long-lasting Graves disease. Both iRepertoire HTBI primers and Arm-PCR of CDR3 regions were used to build the TCR beta libraries. TCRdb called the multiplex PCR reads again in MiXCR, with one record for every CDR3 protein. This sample has about 540,000 distinct CDR3 sequences, with roughly 14% found just once. Time point noted: newly diagnosed GD, antithyroid drugs for less than 3 months. Scientists built the TCR library using RNA that was extracted from PBMCs. This clonotype was seen a few times. V shed 3 bases and J 8 bases; nucleotides not matched to a gene: 20. Germline CDR1 is SQVTM and CDR2 is ANQGSEA. The CDR3 runs 18 residues. The data also belong to a second study, concerning T cells in Graves' hyperthyroidism and ophthalmopathy.

The rearrangement links TRBV29-1 to TRBJ2-1; 9 nucleotides agree with TRBD2. Sequencing used peripheral blood mononuclear cells (PBMCs), obtained at new diagnosis, from a patient treated with antithyroid drugs. The sequence derives from a man aged 25-45 years with Graves disease. CDR3 DNA: TGCAGCGTTGATGGGGGCTTGAGGATAGCGGGAGTTTTGTATGAGCAGTTCTTC. The encoded protein is CSVDGGLRIAGVLYEQFF.